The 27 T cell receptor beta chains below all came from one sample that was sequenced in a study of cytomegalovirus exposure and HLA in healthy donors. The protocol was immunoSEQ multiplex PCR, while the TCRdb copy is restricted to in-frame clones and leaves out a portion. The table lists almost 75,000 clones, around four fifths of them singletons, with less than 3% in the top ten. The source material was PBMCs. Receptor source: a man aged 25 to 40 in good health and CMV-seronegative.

The CDR3 coding sequence is TGTGCCGGATATCTGGGGGCTGACACCGGGGAGCTGTTTTTT. Its protein is CAGYLGADTGELFF. The chain is built from TRBV21-1 and TRBJ2-2; whether TRBD1, the table's D call, matches the DNA was not checked. TRBV21-1 is a listed pseudogene. CDR3 length equals 14 residues.

For the CDR3, the DNA is TGTGCCACGGGCGACAGGGGGAGAGGTGAAAAACTGTTTTTT. This codes for CATGDRGRGEKLFF. The V and J genes are TRBV15 and TRBJ1-4; 9 bases map to TRBD1. The length of the CDR3 is 14 residues. Germline trimming cut 9 bases from V and 7 bases from J; bases unmatched to any gene: 9. From germline, CDR1 is LNHNV and CDR2 YYDKDF (reference sequence).

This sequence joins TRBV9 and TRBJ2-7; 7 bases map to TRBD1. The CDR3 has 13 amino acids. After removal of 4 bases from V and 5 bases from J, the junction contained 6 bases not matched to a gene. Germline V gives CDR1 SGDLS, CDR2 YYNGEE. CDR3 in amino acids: CASSPRQGHEQYF. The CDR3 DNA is TGTGCCAGCAGCCCCCGACAGGGCCACGAGCAGTACTTC.

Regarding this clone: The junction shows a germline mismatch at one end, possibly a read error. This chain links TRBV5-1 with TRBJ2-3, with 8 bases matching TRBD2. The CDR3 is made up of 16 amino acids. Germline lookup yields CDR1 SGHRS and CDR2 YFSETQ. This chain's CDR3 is CASRLAGGASTDTQYF. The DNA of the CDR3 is TGCGCCAGCAGGTTGGCGGGGGGCGCTAGCACAGATACGCAGTATTTT.

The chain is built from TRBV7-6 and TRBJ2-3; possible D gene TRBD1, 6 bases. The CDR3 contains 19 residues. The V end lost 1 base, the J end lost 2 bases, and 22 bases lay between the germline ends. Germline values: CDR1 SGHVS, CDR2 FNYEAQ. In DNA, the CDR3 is TGTGCCAGCAGCTTAGTTGTTGGGGGCGCTACTGGCCTCACAGATACGCAGTATTTT. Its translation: CASSLVVGGATGLTDTQYF.

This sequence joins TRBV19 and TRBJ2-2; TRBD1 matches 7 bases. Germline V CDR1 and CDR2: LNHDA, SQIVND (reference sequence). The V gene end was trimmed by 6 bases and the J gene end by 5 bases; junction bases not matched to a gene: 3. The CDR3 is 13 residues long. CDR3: CASSPTGTGELFF. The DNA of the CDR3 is TGTGCCAGTAGCCCGACAGGGACCGGGGAGCTGTTTTTT.

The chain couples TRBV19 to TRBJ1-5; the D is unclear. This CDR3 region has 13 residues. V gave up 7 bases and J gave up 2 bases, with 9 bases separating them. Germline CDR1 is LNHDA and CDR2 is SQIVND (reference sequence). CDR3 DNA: TGTGCCAGTAACCCGGTTCGCAATCAGCCCCAGCATTTT. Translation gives CASNPVRNQPQHF.

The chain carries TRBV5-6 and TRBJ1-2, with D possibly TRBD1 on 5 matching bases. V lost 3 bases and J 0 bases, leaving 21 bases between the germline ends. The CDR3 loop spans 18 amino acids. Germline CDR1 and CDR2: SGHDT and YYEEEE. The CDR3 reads CASSYSTGRATTNYGYTF. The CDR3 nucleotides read TGTGCCAGCAGCTATAGTACTGGCAGGGCGACCACTAACTATGGCTACACCTTC.

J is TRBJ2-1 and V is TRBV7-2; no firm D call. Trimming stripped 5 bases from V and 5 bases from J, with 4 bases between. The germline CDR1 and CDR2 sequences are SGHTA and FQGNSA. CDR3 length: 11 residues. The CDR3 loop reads CASSQNNEQFF. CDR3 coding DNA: TGTGCCAGCAGCCAGAACAATGAGCAGTTCTTC. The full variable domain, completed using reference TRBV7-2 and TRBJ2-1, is GAGVSQSPSNKVTEKGKDVELRCDPISGHTALYWYRQSLGQGLEFLIYFQGNSAPDKSGLPSDRFSAERTGGSVSTLTIQRTQQEDSAVYLCASSQNNEQFFGPGTRLTVL.

Written as DNA, the CDR3 is TGCGCCAGCAGCTTGGGGCATAGCAATCAGCCCCAGCATTTT. Protein sequence: CASSLGHSNQPQHF. The rearrangement uses TRBV5-1 and TRBJ1-5; the D is unclear. CDR3 length: 14 residues. Germline V CDR1 and CDR2: SGHRS, YFSETQ. The ends were cut back, 0 bases at V and 0 bases at J, with 4 bases in the middle.

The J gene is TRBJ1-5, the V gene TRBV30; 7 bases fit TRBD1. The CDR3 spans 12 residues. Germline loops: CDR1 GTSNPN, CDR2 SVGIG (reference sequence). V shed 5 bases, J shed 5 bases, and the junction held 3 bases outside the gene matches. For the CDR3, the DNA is TGTGCCTGGGCCAGGGGGGATCAGCCCCAGCATTTT. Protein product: CAWARGDQPQHF.

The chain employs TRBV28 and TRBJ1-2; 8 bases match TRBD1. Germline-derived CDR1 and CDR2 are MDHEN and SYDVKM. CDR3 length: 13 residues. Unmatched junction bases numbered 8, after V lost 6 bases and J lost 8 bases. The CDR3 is CASSRGQGGGYTF. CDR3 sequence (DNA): TGTGCCAGCAGCCGCGGACAGGGCGGGGGCTACACCTTC.

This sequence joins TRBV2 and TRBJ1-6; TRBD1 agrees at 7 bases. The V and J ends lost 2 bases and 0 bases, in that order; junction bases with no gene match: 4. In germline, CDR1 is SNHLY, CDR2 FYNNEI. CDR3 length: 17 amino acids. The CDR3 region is CASSETPGGSYNSPLHF. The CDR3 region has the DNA TGTGCCAGCAGTGAAACACCAGGGGGCTCCTATAATTCACCCCTCCACTTT.

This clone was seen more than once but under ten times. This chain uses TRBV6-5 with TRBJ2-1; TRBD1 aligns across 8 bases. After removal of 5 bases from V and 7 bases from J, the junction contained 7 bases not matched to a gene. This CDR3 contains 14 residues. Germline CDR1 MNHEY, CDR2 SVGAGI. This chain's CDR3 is CASSTGTGQNEQFF. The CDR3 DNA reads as TGTGCCAGCAGTACCGGGACAGGACAGAATGAGCAGTTCTTC.

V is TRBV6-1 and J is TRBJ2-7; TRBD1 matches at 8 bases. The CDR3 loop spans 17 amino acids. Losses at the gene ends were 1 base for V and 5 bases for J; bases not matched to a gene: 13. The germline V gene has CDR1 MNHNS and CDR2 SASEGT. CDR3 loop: CASSEGGQELFFDEQYF. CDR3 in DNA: TGTGCCAGCAGTGAAGGGGGACAGGAGCTTTTCTTTGACGAGCAGTACTTC.

CDR3 loop: CASSRGQGAETQYF. The CDR3 DNA is TGTGCCAGCAGCCGGGGACAGGGCGCGGAGACCCAGTACTTC. The chain is built from TRBV11-2 and TRBJ2-5; 9 bases fit TRBD1. Trimming took 5 bases from V and 5 from J; bases not matched to a gene: 6. The length of the CDR3 is 14 residues. The germline V gene has CDR1 SGHAT and CDR2 FQNNGV.

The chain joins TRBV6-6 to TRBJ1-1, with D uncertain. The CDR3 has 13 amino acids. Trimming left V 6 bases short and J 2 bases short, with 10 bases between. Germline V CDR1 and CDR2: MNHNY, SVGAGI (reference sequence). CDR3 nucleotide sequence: TGTGCCAGCAGCTTATCAGGTAACACTGAAGCTTTCTTT. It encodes CASSLSGNTEAFF.

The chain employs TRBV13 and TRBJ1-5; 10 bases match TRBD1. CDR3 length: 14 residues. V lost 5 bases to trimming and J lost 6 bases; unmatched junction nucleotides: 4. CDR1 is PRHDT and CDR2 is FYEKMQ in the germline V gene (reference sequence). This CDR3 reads CASSQGQGLQPQHF. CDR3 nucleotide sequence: TGTGCCAGCAGCCAGGGACAGGGGCTTCAGCCCCAGCATTTT.

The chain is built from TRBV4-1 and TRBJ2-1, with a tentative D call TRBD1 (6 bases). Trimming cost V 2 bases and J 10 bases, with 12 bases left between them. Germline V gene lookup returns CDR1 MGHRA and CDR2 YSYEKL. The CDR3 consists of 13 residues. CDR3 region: CASSQLQGFEQFF. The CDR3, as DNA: TGCGCCAGCAGCCAATTACAGGGATTCGAGCAGTTCTTC.

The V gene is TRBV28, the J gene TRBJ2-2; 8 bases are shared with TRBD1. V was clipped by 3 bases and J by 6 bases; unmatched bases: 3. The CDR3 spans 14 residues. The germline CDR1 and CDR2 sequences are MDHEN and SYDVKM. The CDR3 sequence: CASSFKTGAGELFF. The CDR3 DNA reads TGTGCCAGCAGTTTCAAGACAGGGGCCGGGGAGCTGTTTTTT.

CDR3 residues: CASSEMDTQYF. The CDR3 DNA reads as TGTGCCAGCAGTGAGATGGATACGCAGTATTTT. V gene TRBV6-5 combines with J gene TRBJ2-3; D call uncertain. There are 11 residues in the CDR3. Germline V lookup: CDR1 MNHEY, CDR2 SVGAGI. V was clipped by 5 bases and J by 6 bases, with 6 bases between them.

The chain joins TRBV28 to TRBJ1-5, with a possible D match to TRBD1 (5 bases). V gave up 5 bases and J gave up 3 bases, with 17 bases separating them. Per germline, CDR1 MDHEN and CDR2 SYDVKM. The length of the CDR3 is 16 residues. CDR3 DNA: TGTGCCAGCAGTCCCGAAGGGGCGGCAATCAATCAGCCCCAGCATTTT. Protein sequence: CASSPEGAAINQPQHF.

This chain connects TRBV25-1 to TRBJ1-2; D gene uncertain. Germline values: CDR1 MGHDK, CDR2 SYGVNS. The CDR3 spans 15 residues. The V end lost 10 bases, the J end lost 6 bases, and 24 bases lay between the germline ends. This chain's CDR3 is CATLPWGGKGNGYTF. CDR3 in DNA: TGTGCCACCCTTCCCTGGGGAGGAAAGGGAAATGGCTACACCTTC.

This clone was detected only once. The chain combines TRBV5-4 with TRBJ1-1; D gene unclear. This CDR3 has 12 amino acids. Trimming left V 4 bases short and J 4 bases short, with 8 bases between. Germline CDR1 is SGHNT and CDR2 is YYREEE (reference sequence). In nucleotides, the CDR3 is TGTGCCAGCAGCCAACTTCGCACTGAAGCTTTCTTT. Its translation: CASSQLRTEAFF.

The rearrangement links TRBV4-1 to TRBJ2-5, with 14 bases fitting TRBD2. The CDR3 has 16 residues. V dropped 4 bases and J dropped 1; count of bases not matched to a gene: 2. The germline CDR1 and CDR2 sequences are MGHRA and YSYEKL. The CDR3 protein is CASSPGLAGGQETQYF. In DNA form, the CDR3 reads TGCGCCAGCAGCCCCGGACTAGCGGGAGGCCAAGAGACCCAGTACTTC.

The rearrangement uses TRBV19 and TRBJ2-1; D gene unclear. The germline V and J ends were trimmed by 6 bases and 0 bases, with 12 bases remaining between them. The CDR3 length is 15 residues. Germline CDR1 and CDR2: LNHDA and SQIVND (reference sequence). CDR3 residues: CASRSADSSYNEQFF. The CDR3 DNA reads TGTGCCAGTAGGTCGGCGGATAGCTCCTACAATGAGCAGTTCTTC.

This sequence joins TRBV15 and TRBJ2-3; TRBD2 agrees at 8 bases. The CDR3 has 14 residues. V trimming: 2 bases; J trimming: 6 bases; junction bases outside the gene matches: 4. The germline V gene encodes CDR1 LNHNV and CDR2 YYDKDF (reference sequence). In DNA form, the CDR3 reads TGTGCCACCAGCAGAACCGGGACTAGTGATACGCAGTATTTT. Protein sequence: CATSRTGTSDTQYF.